The 8 T cell receptor beta chains presented below share a single source sample, sequenced in a study of T cells in Graves' hyperthyroidism and ophthalmopathy. From RNA transcripts, TCR beta CDR3 regions were amplified. The HTBI primer set drove a first-round RT-PCR of the TCR CDR3. TCRdb itself ran the multiplex PCR reads through MiXCR, one entry per CDR3 protein. The sample lists hundreds of thousands of distinct CDR3 sequences; roughly 14% were seen once. Specimen: blood. Receptor source: a woman between 25 and 40 years old with Graves' hyperthyroidism that later progressed to Graves' ophthalmopathy.

J is TRBJ2-2 and V is TRBV10-3; TRBD2 aligns across 9 bases. CDR1 is ENHRY, CDR2 SYGVKD, per germline. CDR3 length: 16 amino acids. Trimming removed 8 bases from V and 5 bases from J; junction bases left unmatched: 12. The CDR3 protein is CAIPLIAGDRTGELFF. The CDR3 DNA reads as TGTGCCATCCCTCTCATAGCGGGAGATCGGACCGGGGAGCTGTTTTTT.

This clonotype was detected a few times. The V and J genes are TRBV9 and TRBJ2-6, with D tentatively TRBD1 or TRBD2 (5 bases each). The germline V gene encodes CDR1 SGDLS and CDR2 YYNGEE. This CDR3 is built from 17 residues. With 3 bases removed from V and 4 bases from J, the gap between germline ends came to 17 bases. The chain's CDR3 is CASSAGGGFTGANVLTF. The CDR3 nucleotides are TGTGCCAGCAGCGCAGGTGGGGGTTTTACAGGGGCCAACGTCCTGACTTTC.

This clonotype was observed many times. J is TRBJ1-2 and V is TRBV5-5; 7 bases map to TRBD1. The germline gives CDR1 SGHKS, CDR2 YYEKEE (reference sequence). The J segment lost 7 bases and the V segment lost 3 bases, leaving 12 bases of the junction unmatched. This CDR3 is built from 15 residues. CDR3 sequence: CASSWTGGGGRGYTF. The CDR3 DNA follows: TGTGCCAGCAGCTGGACAGGAGGAGGTGGTCGTGGCTACACCTTC.

This clonotype was counted many times. The chain recombines TRBV28 with TRBJ1-2, with D possibly matching TRBD1 (5 bases). Per germline, CDR1 MDHEN and CDR2 SYDVKM. The length of the CDR3 is 13 residues. Trimming cost V 6 bases and J 4 bases, with 12 bases left between them. The DNA for the CDR3 is TGTGCCAGCAGGACACAGGATGTCTATGGCTACACCTTC. This codes for CASRTQDVYGYTF.

V and J are TRBV7-7 and TRBJ1-1; no definite D call. Germline lookup yields CDR1 SSHAT and CDR2 FNYEAQ (reference sequence). This CDR3 has 13 amino acids. CDR3 in DNA: TGTCCTAGCAGCCTACGATTGAACACTGAAGCTTTCTTT. Its translation is CPSSLRLNTEAFF.

This clonotype was picked up many times. The chain combines TRBV6-1 with TRBJ1-1, with D uncertain. CDR3 length: 12 amino acids. Germline loops: CDR1 MNHNS, CDR2 SASEGT. V was trimmed by 7 bases and J by 6 bases, leaving 12 bases between them. CDR3 sequence: CASTYSVAEAFF. As DNA, the CDR3 is TGTGCCAGCACCTACTCAGTCGCTGAAGCTTTCTTT.

This clonotype appeared many times. The chain uses TRBV3-1 and TRBJ2-1; no clear D gene. The CDR3 spans 13 residues. V gave up 2 bases and J gave up 4 bases, with 6 bases separating them. Germline values: CDR1 LGHDT, CDR2 YNNKEL (reference sequence). The CDR3 region has the DNA TGTGCCAGCAGCCAATTAGATTACAATGAGCAGTTCTTC. Its translation: CASSQLDYNEQFF.

This clonotype showed up many times. The chain has TRBV30 and TRBJ2-7; 7 nucleotides agree with TRBD2. V lost 1 base, J lost 2 bases, and 5 bases stayed unmatched. This CDR3 has 14 residues. Germline CDR1 and CDR2: GTSNPN and SVGIG (reference sequence). The CDR3 sequence: CAWSGEGKTYEQYF. In DNA form, the CDR3 reads TGTGCCTGGAGTGGGGAGGGGAAGACCTACGAGCAGTACTTC.